These T cell receptor beta chains were read from a single sample in a study of CD8 T cells in Susac syndrome. TCRdb recomputed calls from the immunoSEQ multiplex PCR reads with MiXCR, one row per CDR3 protein. The sample lists roughly 150,000 distinct CDR3 sequences, approximately 94% occurring once. Sequencing input: CD8+ T cells from PBMCs. The receptor set was obtained from a human donor with multiple sclerosis. Both conserved end residues are part of each CDR3. Only part of the rows carry a size: once, few, many, or a class if the clone is expanded.

TRBJ1-1 - TRBV9 CASSDGLLEAFF
TRBJ2-7 - TRBV5-1 CASSLSPDRYYEQYF
TRBJ1-1 - TRBV7-9 CASSLERGAFF
TRBJ2-1 - TRBV7-9 CASSPTIGDNEQFF
TRBJ2-7 - TRBV28 CASSLWSYEQYF
TRBJ1-6 - TRBV6-1 CASSDLRDTYNSPLHF
TRBJ1-1 - TRBV5-6 CASSSGGFTMNTEAFF
TRBJ2-4 - TRBV6-5 CASSHGQARGEYF
TRBJ1-5 - TRBV28 CASNGGLRQPQHF
TRBJ2-4 - TRBV6-6 CASSPERAKNIQYF
TRBJ2-1 - TRBV4-1 CASSQGVGAYNEQFF
TRBJ2-7 - TRBV30 CAWTPGWGTGQPEQYF
TRBJ2-1 once TRBV29-1 CSAHPGQGPGGEQFF
TRBJ1-1 - TRBV30 CAWQAREAFF
TRBJ1-5 - TRBV25-1 CASEPGGVSTPQHF
TRBJ2-1 - TRBV9 CASSDRDRGLNEQFF
TRBJ1-1 - TRBV27 CASREAGAVTEAFF
TRBJ2-3 - TRBV12-5 CASGSSVLLQYF
TRBJ2-2 - TRBV30 CAWSGPNTGELFF